The 16 T cell receptor beta chains presented below share a single source sample, sequenced in a study of T cell responses to AZD1222 COVID-19 vaccine. TCRdb keeps only in-frame clones here, not all; method: immunoSEQ multiplex PCR. The data hold tens of thousands of clones, with 85% observed a single time. The source material was peripheral blood, sampled on day 0 of AZD1222 vaccination. All receptors derive from an adult in good health.

This clone appeared once. The chain uses TRBV11-1 and TRBJ2-5; a possible D gene is TRBD2 (6 bases). Germline V lookup: CDR1 SGHAT, CDR2 FQDESV (reference sequence). V dropped 6 bases and J dropped 2 bases, with 16 bases sitting between them. This CDR3 contains 15 residues. The CDR3: CASSYQTSRQETQYF. In DNA form, the CDR3 reads TGTGCCAGCAGTTACCAGACTAGTCGGCAAGAGACCCAGTACTTC.

V and J are TRBV24-1 and TRBJ1-2; D may be TRBD1 (5 bases). Trimming pared 4 bases from V and 1 base from J, leaving 18 bases between. The germline CDR1 and CDR2 sequences are KGHDR and SFDVKD. The length of the CDR3 is 17 residues. The CDR3 region has the DNA TGTGCCACCAGTGACCTTGTGCACGGGGGGAATAACTATGGCTACACCTTC. This sequence encodes CATSDLVHGGNNYGYTF.

V is TRBV3-1 (or the pseudogene TRBV3-2) and J is TRBJ2-2; possibly TRBD1 for D (5 bases). The CDR3 loop spans 17 amino acids. V was shortened by 1 base and J by 3 bases, with 15 bases between the two germline ends. CDR1 and CDR2 from the germline V gene are LGHDT and YNNKEL (reference sequence). CDR3 sequence reads: CASSQVIRVMDTGELFF. CDR3 nucleotides: TGTGCCAGCAGCCAAGTGATCAGGGTTATGGACACCGGGGAGCTGTTTTTT.

This clone was recorded once. V usage is TRBV5-1 and J usage is TRBJ2-2, with no clear D. The germline CDR1 and CDR2 sequences are SGHRS and YFSETQ. This CDR3 has 15 amino acids. Trimming removed 6 bases at V and 4 bases at J, with 16 bases between. In DNA form, the CDR3 reads TGCGCCAGCAATAATATGGTACCTTCCACCGGGGAGCTGTTTTTT. Translating gives CASNNMVPSTGELFF. The complete variable domain, with remaining parts taken from reference TRBV5-1 and TRBJ2-2, reads KAGVTQTPRYLIKTRGQQVTLSCSPISGHRSVSWYQQTPGQGLQFLFEYFSETQRNKGNFPGRFSGRQFSNSRSEMNVSTLELGDSALYLCASNNMVPSTGELFFGEGSRLTVL.

The rearrangement joins TRBV29-1 to TRBJ1-1, with TRBD1 identical over 8 bases. The CDR3 spans 13 residues. CDR1 is SQVTM and CDR2 is ANQGSEA in the germline V gene. V lost 5 bases and J lost 4; bases outside the gene matches: 6. This chain's CDR3 is CSVNDRGGTEAFF. CDR3 DNA: TGCAGCGTTAATGACAGGGGCGGCACTGAAGCTTTCTTT.

The CDR3 coding sequence is TGTGCCAGCAGCTCAGCCTTGGGGCAGGCTAGCACAGATACGCAGTATTTT. This codes for CASSSALGQASTDTQYF. V and J are TRBV11-2 and TRBJ2-3; maybe TRBD1 (5 bases). The germline V and J ends were trimmed by 4 bases and 0 bases, with 17 bases remaining between them. The CDR3 is 17 amino acids. Looked up from germline, CDR1 is SGHAT and CDR2 is FQNNGV.

In this sample, this clone turned up a few times. The J gene is TRBJ2-4, the V gene TRBV10-1; 9 nucleotides align to TRBD1. Germline loops: CDR1 WNHNN, CDR2 SYGVQD (reference sequence). Trimming cost V 8 bases and J 2 bases; bases outside gene matches: 7. This CDR3 contains 15 residues. The DNA for the CDR3 is TGCGCCAGCCGTCGACAGGGGGAGCCCAAAAACATTCAGTACTTC. Translation gives CASRRQGEPKNIQYF.

This clone has just a few counts. V gene TRBV5-6 combines with J gene TRBJ1-6, with D maybe TRBD1 (6 bases). CDR1 and CDR2 (germline): SGHDT, YYEEEE. V gave up 2 bases and J gave up 3 bases, with 9 bases separating them. This CDR3 is 15 amino acids long. CDR3 DNA sequence: TGTGCCAGCAGCTTCAACAGGGTCTATAATTCACCCCTCCACTTT. Translated: CASSFNRVYNSPLHF.

The rearrangement links TRBV18 to TRBJ1-5; D is uncertain. This CDR3 contains 13 residues. Trimming took 3 bases from V and 3 from J, leaving 6 bases between them. Germline-derived CDR1 and CDR2 are KGHSH and LQKENI. CDR3 loop: CASSPQDNQPQHF. For the CDR3, the DNA is TGTGCCAGCTCACCCCAGGACAATCAGCCCCAGCATTTT.

The V and J genes are TRBV27 and TRBJ1-2; a weak D match, TRBD1 (6 bases). Germline V gene data show CDR1 as MNHEY and CDR2 as SMNVEV (reference sequence). This CDR3 region has 14 residues. With 6 bases removed from V and 1 base from J, the gap between germline ends came to 12 bases. CDR3 region: CASSRDNRNYGYTF. Here the CDR3 DNA reads TGTGCCAGCAGCAGGGACAACCGTAACTATGGCTACACCTTC.

The rearrangement links TRBV9 to TRBJ1-3, with D hard to call. The CDR3 has 15 residues. Trimming removed 0 bases at V and 0 bases at J, with 7 bases between. CDR1 and CDR2 from the germline V gene are SGDLS and YYNGEE. The CDR3 DNA sequence: TGTGCCAGCAGCGTAGCCCCTGGCTCTGGAAACACCATATATTTT. This gives the protein CASSVAPGSGNTIYF.

The gene calls are TRBV10-3 and TRBJ1-6, with a possible D match to TRBD1 (6 bases). The CDR3 runs to 14 residues. Trimming shortened V by 3 bases and J by 10 bases, and 13 bases separated the two germline ends. Germline V CDR1 and CDR2: ENHRY, SYGVKD. CDR3 sequence reads: CAISERQGWSPLHF. The CDR3 bases are TGTGCCATCAGTGAACGGCAGGGGTGGTCACCCCTCCACTTT.

The chain joins TRBV6-1 to TRBJ1-4; D is unresolved. The CDR3 extends over 14 amino acids. Looked up from germline, CDR1 is MNHNS and CDR2 is SASEGT. V was trimmed by 3 bases and J by 7 bases, leaving 12 bases between them. CDR3 protein: CASSEGISGEKLFF. DNA of the CDR3: TGTGCCAGCAGTGAGGGGATCTCCGGTGAAAAACTGTTTTTT.

The chain is built from TRBV7-3 and TRBJ2-1; tentatively, D is TRBD2 (6 bases). The CDR3 runs to 15 residues. V dropped 4 bases and J dropped 8 bases, with 18 bases sitting between them. Germline CDR1 is SGHTA and CDR2 is FQGTGA. The CDR3 coding sequence is TGTGCCAGCAGCTCACGGGGGACCTACCTCGATGAGCAGTTCTTC. This codes for CASSSRGTYLDEQFF. Supplemented by reference TRBV7-3 and TRBJ2-1, the full variable domain reads GAGVSQTPSNKVTEKGKYVELRCDPISGHTALYWYRQSLGQGPEFLIYFQGTGAADDSGLPNDRFFAVRPEGSVSTLKIQRTERGDSAVYLCASSSRGTYLDEQFFGPGTRLTVL.

This clone appeared a single time. This sequence joins TRBV18 and TRBJ2-5, with D possibly matching TRBD1 (6 bases). The CDR3 runs 14 residues. The V end was cut by 3 bases, the J end by 1 base, with 9 bases between. Germline CDR1 and CDR2: KGHSH and LQKENI. CDR3 nucleotide sequence: TGTGCCAGCTCACCCGGACAGTTCCAAGAGACCCAGTACTTC. It yields the protein CASSPGQFQETQYF.

The chain combines TRBV16 with TRBJ1-1; a weak D match, TRBD1 (5 bases). The CDR3 contains 16 residues. In germline, CDR1 is KGHSY, CDR2 FQNENV. V was clipped by 4 bases and J by 3 bases, with 18 bases between them. As DNA, the CDR3 is TGTGCCAGCAGCCCAAACCTCAGGGTCGTTTACACTGAAGCTTTCTTT. This sequence encodes CASSPNLRVVYTEAFF.